The 20 T cell receptor beta chains reported below all come from one sample, sequenced in a study of PD-1 blockade in mismatch repair-deficient tumors (dated by TCRdb to about 2017). The library was prepared using the immunoSEQ multiplex PCR assay. Here the immuneACCESS table is served through TCRdb, limited to in-frame sequences with V and J called. Missing clones are a known gap in these copies; in checked studies unresolved V genes cover under half, and the rest lacks a known reason. The sample table contains about 110,000 clones; only one count was recorded for 65% to 80% of them. The leading ten clones occupy about 5.1% of the sample. The input for sequencing was peripheral blood, taken about 13 months after starting pembrolizumab. All receptors come from an adult with mismatch repair-deficient cancer.

The chain couples TRBV10-3 to TRBJ1-1; D is ambiguous. Trimming pared 0 bases from V and 0 bases from J, leaving 5 bases between. Germline lookup yields CDR1 ENHRY and CDR2 SYGVKD. This CDR3 is built from 14 residues. The CDR3 sequence: CAISESRMNTEAFF. CDR3 bases: TGTGCCATCAGTGAGTCACGGATGAACACTGAAGCTTTCTTT.

The chain recombines TRBV7-2 with TRBJ2-5, with 9 bases identical to TRBD2. Germline lookup yields CDR1 SGHTA and CDR2 FQGNSA. V shed 5 bases and J 1 base; nucleotides not matched to a gene: 2. CDR3 length equals 14 residues. The CDR3 protein is CASSKTSGQETQYF. The DNA for the CDR3 is TGTGCCAGCAGCAAGACTAGCGGCCAAGAGACCCAGTACTTC.

The chain carries TRBV30 and TRBJ2-1; TRBD2 aligns across 11 bases. CDR3 length: 15 amino acids. After removal of 4 bases from V and 4 bases from J, the junction contained 6 bases not matched to a gene. Germline V gene data show CDR1 as GTSNPN and CDR2 as SVGIG (reference sequence). In nucleotides, the CDR3 is TGTGCCTGGAAAACCGGGACTAGCGGATACAATGAGCAGTTCTTC. Amino acid sequence: CAWKTGTSGYNEQFF.

This chain's CDR3 is CASSSFAGTGYEQYF. The DNA of the CDR3 is TGTGCCAGCAGCTCCTTCGCCGGGACAGGGTACGAGCAGTACTTC. V usage is TRBV7-9 and J usage is TRBJ2-7, with 9 bases identical to TRBD1. The trim removed 4 bases at V and 4 bases at J, leaving 8 bases unmatched. The CDR3 length is 15 residues. Per germline, CDR1 SEHNR and CDR2 FQNEAQ (reference sequence).

This chain uses TRBV28 with TRBJ2-3; D is unresolved. Trimming removed 3 bases at V and 1 base at J, with 11 bases between. This CDR3 has 15 amino acids. Germline values: CDR1 MDHEN, CDR2 SYDVKM. CDR3 nucleotides: TGTGCCAGCAGTTTTGTGCCGGAAGGCACAGATACGCAGTATTTT. Its protein product is CASSFVPEGTDTQYF.

This clone has just one count. V usage is TRBV6-1 and J usage is TRBJ1-4; no clear D. V lost 1 base to trimming and J lost 5 bases, with 8 bases between them. Per the germline V gene, CDR1 is MNHNS and CDR2 is SASEGT. The CDR3 contains 14 residues. The CDR3 spells CASSEVTINEKLFF. CDR3 DNA sequence: TGTGCCAGCAGTGAAGTAACCATAAATGAAAAACTGTTTTTT.

The chain employs TRBV2 and TRBJ2-1; no clear D. V gave up 5 bases and J gave up 8 bases, with 22 bases separating them. The CDR3 contains 16 residues. Germline lookup yields CDR1 SNHLY and CDR2 FYNNEI. Written as DNA, the CDR3 is TGTGCCAGCAGTCCCGCCGTGAACGGTGGGCTCCATGAGCAGTTCTTC. As protein: CASSPAVNGGLHEQFF. The variable domain in full, completed from reference TRBV2 and TRBJ2-1, reads EPEVTQTPSHQVTQMGQEVILRCVPISNHLYFYWYRQILGQKVEFLVSFYNNEISEKSEIFDDQFSVERPDGSNFTLKIRSTKLEDSAMYFCASSPAVNGGLHEQFFGPGTRLTVL.

The CDR3 spells CASSPRDGDTQYF. The CDR3 DNA follows: TGTGCCAGCAGTCCCCGGGACGGAGATACGCAGTATTTT. The chain couples TRBV27 to TRBJ2-3, with D perhaps matching TRBD1 or TRBD2 (5 bases each). The length of the CDR3 is 13 residues. V lost 5 bases to trimming and J lost 5 bases, with 11 bases between them. Germline V gene sequence: CDR1 MNHEY, CDR2 SMNVEV (reference sequence).

This chain uses TRBV18 with TRBJ1-2; a weak D match, TRBD1 (5 bases). Germline V gene data show CDR1 as KGHSH and CDR2 as LQKENI. V was trimmed by 4 bases and J by 5 bases, leaving 11 bases between them. The CDR3 extends over 13 amino acids. The CDR3 DNA sequence: TGTGCCAGCTCACAGGACACCCAGTATGGCTACACCTTC. It codes for CASSQDTQYGYTF.

V gene TRBV7-8 combines with J gene TRBJ1-5; D is ambiguous. This CDR3 contains 13 residues. Germline-derived CDR1 and CDR2 are SGHVS and FQNEAQ. V gave up 1 base and J gave up 9 bases, with 10 bases separating them. This CDR3 is CASSLDRHLPQHF. The CDR3 bases are TGTGCCAGCAGCTTAGATCGACACTTGCCCCAGCATTTT.

The chain has TRBV2 and TRBJ2-5; D is uncertain. The CDR3 is 15 amino acids. Trimming took 0 bases from V and 3 from J, leaving 11 bases between them. The germline V gene encodes CDR1 SNHLY and CDR2 FYNNEI. In nucleotides, the CDR3 is TGTGCCAGCAGTGAAGCGCTTATTTCTGAAGAGACCCAGTACTTC. Amino acid sequence: CASSEALISEETQYF.

V gene TRBV5-1 combines with J gene TRBJ1-1, with a possible D match to TRBD1 (5 bases). The ends were cut back, 2 bases at V and 0 bases at J, with 14 bases in the middle. The CDR3 consists of 16 residues. Germline CDR1 and CDR2: SGHRS and YFSETQ. The CDR3 reads CASSFKGVGLNTEAFF. The CDR3, as DNA: TGCGCCAGCAGCTTTAAAGGGGTGGGGTTGAACACTGAAGCTTTCTTT.

The CDR3 region has the DNA TGTGCCAGCAGCGAACCCTCGGGACACCGCTCCTACAATGAGCAGTTCTTC. It yields the protein CASSEPSGHRSYNEQFF. V usage is TRBV9 and J usage is TRBJ2-1; the D gene is possibly TRBD1 (6 bases). The CDR3 loop spans 17 amino acids. Germline-derived CDR1 and CDR2 are SGDLS and YYNGEE. V was cut by 3 bases and J by 0 bases, with 16 bases left in between.

This clone was seen a single time. V gene TRBV19 combines with J gene TRBJ2-1; the D gene is possibly TRBD2 (6 bases). The V end was cut by 1 base, the J end by 5 bases, with 12 bases between. Germline V gene sequence: CDR1 LNHDA, CDR2 SQIVND (reference sequence). The CDR3 length is 15 residues. This CDR3 is CASSIAGGENNEQFF. The CDR3, as DNA: TGTGCCAGTAGTATAGCGGGCGGGGAGAACAATGAGCAGTTCTTC.

In regard to this clone: One end of the junction fails to match germline, which may point to a read error. The chain is built from TRBV10-2 and TRBJ2-7; D possibly uses TRBD1 or TRBD2 (5 bases each). The CDR3 is 13 residues long. Germline V gives CDR1 WSHSY, CDR2 SAAADI. Here the CDR3 reads CAISEGREWEQYF. The CDR3 bases are TGTGCCATCAGTGAGGGCAGGGAATGGGAGCAGTACTTC.

This chain's CDR3 is CASSISGTGMNTEAFF. The CDR3 nucleotides are TGTGCCAGCAGCATCTCCGGGACAGGGATGAACACTGAAGCTTTCTTT. The rearrangement joins TRBV5-4 to TRBJ1-1; 9 bases line up with TRBD1. This CDR3 comprises 16 residues. Looked up from germline, CDR1 is SGHNT and CDR2 is YYREEE (reference sequence). Trimming took 4 bases from V and 0 from J; bases not matched to a gene: 7.

The table lists this clone with a few counts. The V and J genes are TRBV19 and TRBJ1-2, with TRBD1 matching over 7 bases. The germline gives CDR1 LNHDA, CDR2 SQIVND (reference sequence). This CDR3 region has 14 residues. Germline trimming cut 4 bases from V and 1 base from J; bases unmatched to any gene: 3. CDR3 protein: CASSTNRGNYGYTF. CDR3 sequence (DNA): TGTGCCAGTAGTACTAACAGGGGTAACTATGGCTACACCTTC.

The genes are TRBV27 and TRBJ1-1, with D possibly matching TRBD1 (5 bases). The CDR3 consists of 14 residues. The germline V and J ends were trimmed by 5 bases and 1 base, with 11 bases remaining between them. CDR1 and CDR2 from the germline V gene are MNHEY and SMNVEV (reference sequence). CDR3 sequence (DNA): TGTGCCAGCAGTCCCCGACAGACGAACACTGAAGCTTTCTTT. It codes for CASSPRQTNTEAFF.

This chain connects TRBV14 to TRBJ2-2; D not certain. The V gene's germline CDR1 is SGHDN and CDR2 FVKESK. V shed 3 bases and J shed 2 bases, with 13 bases lying between them. This CDR3 is 16 amino acids long. In DNA, the CDR3 is TGTGCCAGCAGCCATGTGGAGCATCCAAACACCGGGGAGCTGTTTTTT. Protein: CASSHVEHPNTGELFF. Looking up the rest from reference TRBV14 and TRBJ2-2 gives the full variable domain: EAGVTQFPSHSVIEKGQTVTLRCDPISGHDNLYWYRRVMGKEIKFLLHFVKESKQDESGMPNNRFLAERTGGTYSTLKVQPAELEDSGVYFCASSHVEHPNTGELFFGEGSRLTVL.

The table lists this clone with a few counts. This chain uses TRBV11-2 with TRBJ2-2, with TRBD2 identical over 7 bases. The germline V gene encodes CDR1 SGHAT and CDR2 FQNNGV. J gave up 7 bases and V 0 bases, and 5 bases lay outside the gene matches. This CDR3 is 15 amino acids long. CDR3: CASSLERVAGGELFF. CDR3 coding DNA: TGTGCCAGCAGCTTAGAGCGGGTAGCGGGCGGGGAGCTGTTTTTT. Complete variable domain (other parts from reference TRBV11-2 and TRBJ2-2): EAGVAQSPRYKIIEKRQSVAFWCNPISGHATLYWYQQILGQGPKLLIQFQNNGVVDDSQLPKDRFSAERLKGVDSTLKIQPAKLEDSAVYLCASSLERVAGGELFFGEGSRLTVL.